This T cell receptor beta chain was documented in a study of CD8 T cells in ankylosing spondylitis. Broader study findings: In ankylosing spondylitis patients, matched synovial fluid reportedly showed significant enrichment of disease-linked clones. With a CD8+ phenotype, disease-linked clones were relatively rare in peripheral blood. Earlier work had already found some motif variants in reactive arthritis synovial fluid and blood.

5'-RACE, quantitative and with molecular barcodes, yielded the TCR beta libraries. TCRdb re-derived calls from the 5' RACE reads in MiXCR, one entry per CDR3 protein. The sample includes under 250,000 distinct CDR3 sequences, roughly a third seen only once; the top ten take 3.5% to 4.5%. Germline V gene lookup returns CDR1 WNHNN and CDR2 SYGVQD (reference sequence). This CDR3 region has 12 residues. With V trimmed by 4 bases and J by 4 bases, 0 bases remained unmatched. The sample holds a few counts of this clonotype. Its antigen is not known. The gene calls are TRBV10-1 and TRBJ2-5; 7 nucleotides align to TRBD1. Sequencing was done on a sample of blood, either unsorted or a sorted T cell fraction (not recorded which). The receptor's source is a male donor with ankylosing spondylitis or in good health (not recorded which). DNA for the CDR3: TGCGCCAGCAGTGGACAGGGAGAGACCCAGTACTTC. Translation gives CASSGQGETQYF.